These 5 T cell receptor beta chains share one sample of origin, sequenced in a study of blood T cell repertoires in COVID-19. Produced via immunoSEQ multiplex PCR; TCRdb's table is partial and in-frame only. The sample includes some 190,000 clones, around three quarters of them seen just once. The sample comprised PBMCs or T cells enriched from blood (not recorded which). These TCRs come from a woman aged 45-65 years with acute COVID-19.

The chain is built from TRBV7-6 and TRBJ2-1; 11 bases fit TRBD2. The CDR3 runs 15 residues. Trimming took 1 base from V and 7 from J; bases not matched to a gene: 3. The germline V gene has CDR1 SGHVS and CDR2 FNYEAQ. This chain's CDR3 is CASSLVAGGGNEQFF. CDR3 nucleotide sequence: TGTGCCAGCAGCTTAGTAGCGGGGGGGGGTAATGAGCAGTTCTTC.

This chain uses TRBV5-1 with TRBJ1-4, with 9 nucleotides matching TRBD1. There are 14 residues in the CDR3. V lost 4 bases and J lost 7; bases outside the gene matches: 5. The germline V gene encodes CDR1 SGHRS and CDR2 YFSETQ. The CDR3 DNA follows: TGCGCCAGCAGCCTGGGACAGGGTTTTGAAAAACTGTTTTTT. Residues: CASSLGQGFEKLFF.

This clone was seen only a few times. The chain recombines TRBV7-7 with TRBJ2-2, with a possible D match to TRBD2 (5 bases). The V and J ends lost 2 bases and 4 bases respectively, with 8 bases between them. The germline CDR1 and CDR2 sequences are SSHAT and FNYEAQ (reference sequence). The CDR3 has 14 amino acids. The CDR3 loop is CASSLTGSTGELFF. The CDR3, as DNA: TGTGCCAGCAGCTTAACGGGATCCACCGGGGAGCTGTTTTTT.

The chain links TRBV2 to TRBJ1-1; possibly TRBD1 for D (5 bases). Deletions cut 6 bases from V and 5 bases from J, with 10 bases between. CDR3 size: 12 residues. Germline V lookup: CDR1 SNHLY, CDR2 FYNNEI. Here the CDR3 reads CASRRGGTEAFF. For the CDR3, the DNA is TGTGCCAGCAGGCGGGGGGGTACTGAAGCTTTCTTT.

The V call is TRBV2, the J call TRBJ1-5; D ambiguous. V lost 3 bases, J lost 1 base, and 7 bases lay in between. The CDR3 sequence is 14 residues long. Germline V gives CDR1 SNHLY, CDR2 FYNNEI. CDR3 DNA sequence: TGTGCCAGCAGTGATCTAGCGAGCAATCAGCCCCAGCATTTT. Its translation is CASSDLASNQPQHF.